This TCR beta chain emerged from a study of identical twins. The CDR3 length is 17 residues. CDR1 is SGHRS and CDR2 is YFSETQ in the germline V gene. V was pared by 3 bases and J by 3 bases, with 3 bases of the junction left unmatched. As for this clonotype: Its antigen is currently unknown.

Template switching added a universal primer binding site, and final cDNA carried unique molecular identifiers. TCRdb ran MiXCR on the 5' RACE reads and lists one entry per CDR3 protein. The sample lists 1.5 million to 2 million distinct CDR3 sequences; about 32% were seen once. Findings of the study overall: Insertions were fewer in abundant cord blood beta clonotypes, whereas memory repertoires showed none of this pattern. Not following the same donors, the study drew its conclusions from cross-sectional statistical analysis. The authors noted that invariant MAIT and iNKT cells could partly confound zero-insertion analyses.

The V gene is TRBV5-1, the J gene TRBJ2-1; 16 nucleotides match TRBD2. The sequence derives from a newborn girl in good health. Material for sequencing was cord blood. CDR3 DNA sequence: TGCGCCAGCAGCTGGGGACTAGCGGGGGGGTTCTACAATGAGCAGTTCTTC. Translated, it gives CASSWGLAGGFYNEQFF.